This passage covers 21 T cell receptor beta chains from one sample sequenced in a study of T cell repertoires in cytomegalovirus infection. One entry per CDR3 protein results from TCRdb running MiXCR on the reads. The table includes approximately 770,000 distinct CDR3 sequences, roughly 29% detected once. These receptors' targets are unknown. This material consisted of cultured CD8+ T cells from PBMCs, taken from culture after CMV antigen stimulation. All receptors derive from a human donor in good health (CMV status not recorded). Some clones in this sample may be carry-over from other donors' samples.

The chain has TRBV20-1 and TRBJ1-2; no clear D. CDR3 length: 13 residues. CDR1 and CDR2 (germline): DFQATT, SNEGSKA (reference sequence). Trimming left V 0 bases short and J 2 bases short, with 7 bases between. CDR3 region: CSAREWGNYGYTF. The CDR3 bases are TGCAGTGCTAGAGAATGGGGAAACTATGGCTACACCTTC.

The chain has TRBV7-6 and TRBJ1-1; D remains ambiguous. The CDR3 sequence is 15 residues long. In germline, CDR1 is SGHVS, CDR2 FNYEAQ. Trimming removed 4 bases from V and 6 bases from J, with 18 bases in between. CDR3 coding DNA: TGTGCCAGCAGCTCCCCTAGGGTGGACGTCTCTGAAGCTTTCTTT. Protein sequence: CASSSPRVDVSEAFF.

The sample holds a few counts of this clonotype. V gene TRBV25-1 combines with J gene TRBJ2-5, with D possibly TRBD2 on 6 matching bases. The CDR3 has 14 residues. The germline gives CDR1 MGHDK, CDR2 SYGVNS. V lost 0 bases and J lost 7, with 12 bases in between. The DNA of the CDR3 is TGTGCCAGCAGTGAATACAGGGCGGGGTGGACCCAGTACTTC. It specifies CASSEYRAGWTQYF.

The chain links TRBV7-9 to TRBJ1-2; D not certain. The ends were cut back, 4 bases at V and 2 bases at J, with 20 bases in the middle. The CDR3 has 17 amino acids. The germline V gene encodes CDR1 SEHNR and CDR2 FQNEAQ (reference sequence). CDR3 in DNA: TGTGCCAGCAGCTCAGCGATAAAGGGCCTCGCCAACTATGGCTACACCTTC. Translated: CASSSAIKGLANYGYTF.

The genes are TRBV6-2 or TRBV6-3 and TRBJ2-7, with 7 bases aligning to TRBD1. CDR1 is MNHEY, CDR2 SVGEGT, per germline. The length of the CDR3 is 14 residues. The V segment lost 2 bases and the J segment 5 bases; nucleotides outside the gene matches: 6. The CDR3 coding sequence is TGTGCCAGCAGTTACCCCCACAGGGGTGACGAGCAGTACGTC. It is translated as CASSYPHRGDEQYV.

The chain is built from TRBV6-6 and TRBJ1-1; D is undetermined. CDR3 length: 16 amino acids. V dropped 0 bases and J dropped 1 base, with 12 bases sitting between them. Germline V lookup: CDR1 MNHNY, CDR2 SVGAGI (reference sequence). CDR3 protein: CASSYSRAGKNTEAFF. CDR3 nucleotides: TGTGCCAGCAGTTACTCGAGGGCGGGAAAGAACACTGAAGCTTTCTTT.

V gene TRBV6-1 combines with J gene TRBJ1-5, with 8 positions matching TRBD1. The CDR3 runs to 18 residues. V was clipped by 4 bases and J by 7 bases; unmatched bases: 18. In germline, CDR1 is MNHNS, CDR2 SASEGT. In DNA form, the CDR3 reads TGTGCCAGCAGTGTCGTCCCGGGACAGGTGGTAGTAGAGCAGCCCCAGCATTTT. Translation: CASSVVPGQVVVEQPQHF.

The rearrangement links TRBV2 to TRBJ2-6, with D hard to call. This CDR3 contains 16 residues. V was cut by 8 bases and J by 0 bases, with 14 bases left in between. Per the germline V gene, CDR1 is SNHLY and CDR2 is FYNNEI. DNA of the CDR3: TGTGCCAGCCACGGACCGTACACCTCTGGGGCCAACGTCCTGACTTTC. It is translated as CASHGPYTSGANVLTF.

The chain couples TRBV7-9 to TRBJ2-6, with 8 bases fitting TRBD1. Germline CDR1 SEHNR, CDR2 FQNEAQ (reference sequence). The CDR3 runs to 20 residues. V lost 5 bases to trimming and J lost 2 bases; unmatched junction nucleotides: 17. The CDR3 region has the DNA TGTGCCAGCAGCACACCCGATCAGGACAGGGCAATCGCTGGGGCCAACGTCCTGACTTTC. This codes for CASSTPDQDRAIAGANVLTF.

This clonotype was counted ten times or more. The chain joins TRBV28 to TRBJ2-5; TRBD2 might be the D (5 bases). Trimming cost V 7 bases and J 2 bases, with 14 bases left between them. This CDR3 comprises 14 residues. Germline CDR1 and CDR2: MDHEN and SYDVKM. The CDR3 DNA reads TGTGCCAGCACAGGCTCCCGGAGGCAAGAGACCCAGTACTTC. Amino acids: CASTGSRRQETQYF.

This clonotype was recorded a few times. V and J are TRBV12-3 or TRBV12-4 and TRBJ2-1, with D unclear. This CDR3 has 14 amino acids. The germline V and J ends were trimmed by 4 bases and 4 bases, with 11 bases remaining between them. This chain's CDR3 is CASSSPPLYNEQFF. In DNA form, the CDR3 reads TGTGCCAGCAGTTCACCCCCACTGTACAATGAGCAGTTCTTC.

This clonotype was detected many times. The V call is TRBV4-1, the J call TRBJ1-2, with D uncertain. The V end was cut by 0 bases, the J end by 5 bases, with 16 bases between. Germline assignment: CDR1 MGHRA and CDR2 YSYEKL. The length of the CDR3 is 16 residues. The CDR3 loop is CASSQDQAGRWYGYTF. The CDR3 DNA reads TGCGCCAGCAGCCAAGATCAGGCTGGGCGGTGGTATGGCTACACCTTC.

The chain carries TRBV4-1 and TRBJ2-1; TRBD2 matches at 15 bases. This CDR3 contains 18 residues. V lost 3 bases, J lost 4 bases, and 7 bases stayed unmatched. The germline V gene has CDR1 MGHRA and CDR2 YSYEKL. This CDR3 is CASSHPGLAGGTYNEQFF. CDR3 nucleotide sequence: TGCGCCAGCAGCCACCCGGGACTAGCGGGGGGAACATACAATGAGCAGTTCTTC.

About this clonotype itself: A much larger clone is a single base away; this may be a read error. The chain has TRBV6-5 and TRBJ2-7; no clear D gene. The CDR3 runs to 14 residues. Germline CDR1 is MNHEY and CDR2 is SVGAGI. The V end was cut by 11 bases, the J end by 8 bases, with 25 bases between. The CDR3 is CACLGILPGSKQYF. CDR3 in DNA: TGTGCCTGCCTGGGCATTTTGCCCGGATCAAAGCAGTACTTC.

This chain links TRBV4-1 with TRBJ1-1; no definite D call. CDR1 is MGHRA, CDR2 YSYEKL, per germline. This CDR3 has 14 amino acids. V lost 4 bases and J 4 bases, leaving 13 bases between the germline ends. In DNA, the CDR3 is TGCGCCAGCAGCCCTGGCTGGGGAGGCACTGAAGCTTTCTTT. Protein sequence: CASSPGWGGTEAFF.

The sample holds a few counts of this clonotype. The chain is built from TRBV5-1 and TRBJ2-1; 14 bases line up with TRBD2. CDR3 size: 19 residues. Germline V gene lookup returns CDR1 SGHRS and CDR2 YFSETQ. V gave up 3 bases and J gave up 0 bases; unmatched junction bases: 8. Here the CDR3 DNA reads TGCGCCAGCAGCTCTCCCGCGGGACTAGCGGGGGACTCCTACAATGAGCAGTTCTTC. Its protein product is CASSSPAGLAGDSYNEQFF.

V and J are TRBV7-9 and TRBJ2-1, with a possible D match to TRBD1 (6 bases). From germline, CDR1 is SEHNR and CDR2 FQNEAQ (reference sequence). Trimming took off 2 bases at V and 5 bases at J, with 13 bases between the two ends. The CDR3 extends over 15 amino acids. The CDR3 is CASSLLTGWDNEQFF. The CDR3, as DNA: TGTGCCAGCAGCTTATTAACAGGGTGGGACAATGAGCAGTTCTTC. The full variable domain, its missing parts supplied by reference TRBV7-9 and TRBJ2-1, is DTGVSQNPRHKITKRGQNVTFRCDPISEHNRLYWYRQTLGQGPEFLTYFQNEAQLEKSRLLSDRFSAERPKGSFSTLEIQRTEQGDSAMYLCASSLLTGWDNEQFFGPGTRLTVL.

This sequence joins TRBV6-5 and TRBJ1-5, with D hard to call. With 3 bases removed from V and 1 base from J, the gap between germline ends came to 16 bases. Germline lookup yields CDR1 MNHEY and CDR2 SVGAGI. The CDR3 covers 17 residues. This CDR3 is CASSYSDPYTSNQPQHF. In DNA form, the CDR3 reads TGTGCCAGCAGTTATTCGGACCCTTATACCAGCAATCAGCCCCAGCATTTT.

This clonotype was counted a few times. V is TRBV28 and J is TRBJ2-1; 9 positions match TRBD2. The germline V gene has CDR1 MDHEN and CDR2 SYDVKM. V trimming: 5 bases; J trimming: 6 bases; junction bases outside the gene matches: 8. The length of the CDR3 is 15 residues. This CDR3 reads CASSPRAGGPNEQFF. The CDR3 region has the DNA TGTGCCAGCAGTCCTCGGGCGGGGGGGCCCAATGAGCAGTTCTTC.

J is TRBJ1-1 and V is TRBV5-6; no firm D call. Germline lookup yields CDR1 SGHDT and CDR2 YYEEEE. The CDR3 covers 14 residues. Trimming took off 5 bases at V and 4 bases at J, with 15 bases between the two ends. For the CDR3, the DNA is TGTGCCAGCAGTCCGACGAGGGTGGGCACTGAAGCTTTCTTT. Its translation: CASSPTRVGTEAFF. Full variable domain (missing parts from reference TRBV5-6 and TRBJ1-1): DAGVTQSPTHLIKTRGQQVTLRCSPKSGHDTVSWYQQALGQGPQFIFQYYEEEERQRGNFPDRFSGHQFPNYSSELNVNALLLGDSALYLCASSPTRVGTEAFFGQGTRLTVV.

The J gene is TRBJ1-1, the V gene TRBV12-3 or TRBV12-4; possibly TRBD1 for D (6 bases). Trimming left V 0 bases short and J 7 bases short, with 9 bases between. This CDR3 has 13 residues. The CDR3 nucleotides read TGTGCCAGCAGTTTAGCGCGGGGGCTTGAAGCTTTCTTT. Translation: CASSLARGLEAFF.